What follows are 13 T cell receptor beta chains derived from one specimen sequenced in a study of blood T cell repertoires in COVID-19. Clones were sequenced by immunoSEQ multiplex PCR, and TCRdb holds only the in-frame ones, with some missing. The top ten clones hold 4% of a sample with about 200,000 clones, nearly 90% of them seen once. Material: PBMCs or T cells enriched from blood (not recorded which). Receptors were obtained from a woman in her twenties or thirties with acute COVID-19.

The rearrangement uses TRBV5-3 and TRBJ2-7; the match to TRBD1 covers 7 bases. TRBV5-3 is an ORF, and what it does is uncertain. The CDR3 length is 14 residues. V shed 4 bases and J 2 bases; nucleotides not matched to a gene: 6. The CDR3 reads CARSRDRSPYEQYF. The CDR3 DNA sequence: TGTGCCAGAAGCCGGGACAGATCCCCCTACGAGCAGTACTTC.

This clone has only one observation. The V gene is TRBV4-1, the J gene TRBJ1-6; no firm D call. Trimming stripped 3 bases from V and 0 bases from J, with 9 bases between. Germline V gene sequence: CDR1 MGHRA, CDR2 YSYEKL. This CDR3 has 16 residues. The CDR3 bases are TGCGCCAGCAGCCACTCTCCTAGCTCCTATAATTCACCCCTCCACTTT. Protein: CASSHSPSSYNSPLHF.

The chain uses TRBV30 and TRBJ2-2, with 10 bases that match TRBD2. This CDR3 region has 17 residues. The junction had 16 bases not matched to a gene; V was cut back by 5 bases and J by 7 bases. CDR1 is GTSNPN, CDR2 SVGIG, per germline (reference sequence). CDR3 in DNA: TGTGCCTGGGTTAGCGGGGGGCGCCTCCGGGATGGCGGGGAGCTGTTTTTT. Translating it yields CAWVSGGRLRDGGELFF.

On this clone: Other DNA sequences in the same sample also yield this CDR3. The chain recombines TRBV18 with TRBJ1-6; TRBD1 agrees at 11 bases. The V gene end was trimmed by 3 bases and the J gene end by 7 bases; junction bases not matched to a gene: 2. CDR1 KGHSH and CDR2 LQKENI come from the germline V gene. This CDR3 has 15 residues. The CDR3 spells CASSPRDRGNSPLHF. DNA for the CDR3: TGTGCCAGCTCACCCCGGGACAGGGGGAATTCACCCCTCCACTTT.

In its sample, this clone was seen a few times. J is TRBJ1-1 and V is TRBV11-2; TRBD1 is a possible D gene (5 bases). The CDR3 covers 15 residues. Germline CDR1 and CDR2: SGHAT and FQNNGV. The germline V and J ends were trimmed by 3 bases and 3 bases, with 14 bases remaining between them. The CDR3 nucleotides are TGTGCCAGCAGCTTTCGCTATCGGGGGGACACTGAAGCTTTCTTT. It encodes CASSFRYRGDTEAFF.

The count of this clone is one. The chain employs TRBV4-1 and TRBJ1-2, with TRBD1 as a possible D gene (6 bases). CDR1 is MGHRA, CDR2 YSYEKL, per germline. Deletions cut 1 base from V and 2 bases from J, with 8 bases between. There are 14 residues in the CDR3. In DNA form, the CDR3 reads TGCGCCAGCAGCCAAGTAGGACAGAACTATGGCTACACCTTC. Its translation is CASSQVGQNYGYTF.

On this clone: The same CDR3 can be traced to other DNA sequences in this sample. The chain employs TRBV29-1 and TRBJ2-7, with 8 positions matching TRBD1. The CDR3 is 16 amino acids. The trim removed 0 bases at V and 0 bases at J, leaving 7 bases unmatched. Germline-derived CDR1 and CDR2 are SQVTM and ANQGSEA. In DNA form, the CDR3 reads TGCAGCGTTGAAGATTTCGCAGGACAGGGCTCCTACGAGCAGTACTTC. Protein: CSVEDFAGQGSYEQYF.

The chain uses TRBV27 and TRBJ2-7, with a possible D match to TRBD2 (6 bases). From germline, CDR1 is MNHEY and CDR2 SMNVEV (reference sequence). V was shortened by 2 bases and J by 5 bases, with 19 bases between the two germline ends. This CDR3 has 16 amino acids. CDR3: CASSLIYGTAGNEQYF. DNA for the CDR3: TGTGCCAGCAGTTTAATCTACGGGACTGCAGGGAACGAGCAGTACTTC.

In nucleotides, the CDR3 is TGTGCCAGCAGTCGGGACAGCCAAGAGACCCAGTACTTC. Amino acid sequence: CASSRDSQETQYF. This rearrangement joins TRBV4-2 to TRBJ2-5, with TRBD1 matching 7 bases. The V gene end was trimmed by 6 bases and the J gene end by 1 base; junction bases not matched to a gene: 2. The CDR3 has 13 amino acids. The germline V gene encodes CDR1 LGHNA and CDR2 YNFKEQ.

The rearrangement joins TRBV28 to TRBJ1-1, with 7 bases lining up with TRBD1. The length of the CDR3 is 14 residues. Germline loops: CDR1 MDHEN, CDR2 SYDVKM. Losses at the gene ends were 1 base for V and 5 bases for J; bases not matched to a gene: 4. The CDR3 nucleotides are TGTGCCAGCAGTTTATCCCACAGGGGAACTGAAGCTTTCTTT. This translates into CASSLSHRGTEAFF.

V usage is TRBV28 and J usage is TRBJ1-5; TRBD1 aligns across 7 bases. This CDR3 has 16 amino acids. Per the germline V gene, CDR1 is MDHEN and CDR2 is SYDVKM. V shed 4 bases and J 5 bases; nucleotides not matched to a gene: 11. CDR3 DNA: TGTGCCAGCAGTTCGCTCCGACAGGGTGGAGATCAGCCCCAGCATTTT. This encodes CASSSLRQGGDQPQHF. Full variable domain (missing parts from reference TRBV28 and TRBJ1-5): DVKVTQSSRYLVKRTGEKVFLECVQDMDHENMFWYRQDPGLGLRLIYFSYDVKMKEKGDIPEGYSVSREKKERFSLILESASTNQTSMYLCASSSLRQGGDQPQHFGDGTRLSIL.

V usage is TRBV4-1 and J usage is TRBJ2-7; TRBD2 agrees at 8 bases. The J segment lost 0 bases and the V segment lost 1 base, leaving 2 bases of the junction unmatched. Germline-derived CDR1 and CDR2 are MGHRA and YSYEKL. CDR3 length equals 15 residues. CDR3: CASSQAGGSSYEQYF. CDR3 nucleotides: TGCGCCAGCAGCCAAGCGGGGGGGAGCTCCTACGAGCAGTACTTC.

In this sample, this clone turned up once. V gene TRBV6-5 combines with J gene TRBJ1-2, with 9 bases aligning to TRBD1. CDR1 is MNHEY, CDR2 SVGAGI, per germline. The CDR3 length is 15 residues. J lost 13 bases, V lost 0 bases, and 12 bases had no gene match. The CDR3 reads CASSYSSGTGLRGTF. The DNA for the CDR3 is TGTGCCAGCAGTTACTCCTCCGGGACAGGGTTACGCGGCACCTTC.